This T cell receptor beta chain was profiled in a study of blood T cell repertoires in COVID-19 (dated by TCRdb to the early 2020s). As for the study more broadly: Collaborator samples came from the United States, Italy and Spain and covered acute and convalescent phases of COVID-19. The material from the prospective study consisted of cDNA or gDNA derived from T cells, B-cell-depleted T cells, or PBMCs. Subjects who had been exposed to COVID-19, were actively infected with it, or had recovered from it provided the deeply sampled blood TCRbeta repertoires that made up the dataset. A freely available public database, intended as a resource for researchers studying the immune response to SARS-CoV-2, is where the repertoires were released. The samples were drawn from two sources: the first 160 participants of the ongoing ImmuneRACE study, and 1,200 or so subjects contributed by 6 global collaborators. Sample metadata almost always included a de-identified subject ID, COVID-19 status, age in years and sex. Where available, HLA class I and class II types were taken from metadata supplied by the sample provider and were not determined by assay-based typing.

The germline V gene (reference sequence) specifies LNHNV as CDR1 and YYDKDF as CDR2. V and J are truncated by 1 base and 2 bases respectively, leaving an intervening sequence of 8 bases. The CDR3 contains 14 residues, cysteine and phenylalanine counted. Of all the DNA, just the CDR3 is kept, 42 bases in frame from base 1. Whole blood was collected in K2EDTA tubes by collaborating institutions according to the institutions' own protocols. Collaborator samples were shipped for TCRbeta analysis as frozen whole blood, isolated PBMCs, or DNA extracted from either sample type. Regarding this clone: Its antigen remains unidentified. No much larger clone is present one base from it, and per-base qualities are unavailable.

Points the paper makes about the study in general: The amount of clinical and demographic metadata varied by source and participant and was provided uncurated.

The immunoSEQ Assay, a bias-controlled multiplex PCR, was used to amplify TCRbeta CDR3 regions from genomic DNA. As for the original processing: The number of nucleated cells in each sample was estimated by amplification of reference gene primers within the assay. To quantify the absolute abundance of each unique TCRbeta CDR3 rearrangement, sequence reads were collapsed and filtered. For each sample, productive Simpson clonality was calculated as the square root of Simpson's diversity index across productive rearrangements. TCRdb holds this immuneACCESS table with in-frame rearrangements only. Some clones are missing; in checked studies, unresolved V genes explain under half, and the rest has no known cause. V and J calls and clone size are given by that table; D and trimming were obtained from the DNA. This sample gives over 45,000 clones in total; almost 85% of them show up just once. The ten biggest clones cover about 13% of the sample.

The sample consisted of peripheral blood. The rearrangement combines TRBV15 with TRBJ2-5, with a weak D call of TRBD1 (5 bases match). The clonotype originates from a human donor in a cohort sampled during active COVID-19. The nucleotide sequence is TGTGCCACCAGCAGAGGTAGACAGCAAGAGACCCAGTACTTC. Its protein product is CATSRGRQQETQYF.